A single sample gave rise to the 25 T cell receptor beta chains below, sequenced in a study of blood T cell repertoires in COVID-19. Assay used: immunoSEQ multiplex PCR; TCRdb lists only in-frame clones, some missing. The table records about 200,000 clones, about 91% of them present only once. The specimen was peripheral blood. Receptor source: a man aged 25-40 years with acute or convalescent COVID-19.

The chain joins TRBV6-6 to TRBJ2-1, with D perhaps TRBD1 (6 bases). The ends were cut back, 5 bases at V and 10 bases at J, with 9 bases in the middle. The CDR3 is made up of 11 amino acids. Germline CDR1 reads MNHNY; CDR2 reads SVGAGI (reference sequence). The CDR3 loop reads CASSERGEQFF. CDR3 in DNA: TGTGCCAGCAGTGAAAGGGGGGAGCAGTTCTTC.

The CDR3 DNA is TGTGCCAGCAGTGAATATGGGGACAGGGGTAATTCACCCCTCCACTTT. Residues: CASSEYGDRGNSPLHF. The chain carries TRBV6-1 and TRBJ1-6; 10 nucleotides align to TRBD1. The CDR3 totals 16 residues. Germline V gives CDR1 MNHNS, CDR2 SASEGT. V gave up 2 bases and J gave up 6 bases; unmatched junction bases: 4.

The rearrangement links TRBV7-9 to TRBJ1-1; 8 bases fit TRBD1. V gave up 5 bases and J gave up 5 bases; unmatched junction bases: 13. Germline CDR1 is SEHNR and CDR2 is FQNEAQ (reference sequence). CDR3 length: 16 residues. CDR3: CASSVYRGWTGTEAFF. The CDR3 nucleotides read TGTGCCAGCAGCGTATACAGGGGGTGGACGGGGACTGAAGCTTTCTTT.

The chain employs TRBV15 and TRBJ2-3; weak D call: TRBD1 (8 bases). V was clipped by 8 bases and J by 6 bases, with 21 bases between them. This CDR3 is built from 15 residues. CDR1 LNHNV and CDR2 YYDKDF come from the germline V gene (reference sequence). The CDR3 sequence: CATSPGTQGGDTQYF. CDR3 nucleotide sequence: TGTGCCACCTCGCCAGGGACACAGGGGGGGGATACGCAGTATTTT.

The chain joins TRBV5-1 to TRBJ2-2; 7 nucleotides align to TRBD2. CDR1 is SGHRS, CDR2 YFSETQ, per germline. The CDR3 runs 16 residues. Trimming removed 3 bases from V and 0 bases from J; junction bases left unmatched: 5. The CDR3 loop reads CASSSSGGTNTGELFF. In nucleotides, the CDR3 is TGCGCCAGCAGCTCCTCGGGGGGTACGAACACCGGGGAGCTGTTTTTT.

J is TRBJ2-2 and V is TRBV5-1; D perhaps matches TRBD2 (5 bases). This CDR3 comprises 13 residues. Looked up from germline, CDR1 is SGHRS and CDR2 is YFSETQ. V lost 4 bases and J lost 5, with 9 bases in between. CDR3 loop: CASSPRRTGELFF. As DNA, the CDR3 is TGCGCCAGCAGCCCCCGGAGGACCGGGGAGCTGTTTTTT.

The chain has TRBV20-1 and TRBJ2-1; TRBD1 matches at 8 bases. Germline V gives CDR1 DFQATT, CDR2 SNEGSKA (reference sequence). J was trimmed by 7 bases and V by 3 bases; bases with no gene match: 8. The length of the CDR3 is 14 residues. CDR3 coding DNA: TGCAGTGCTAGTCAGGGGGCCCCCAGAAATGAGCAGTTCTTC. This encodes CSASQGAPRNEQFF.

DNA of the CDR3: TGCGCCAGCGGAGATCCGGGACAGGGTACTGAAGCTTTCTTT. Translating it yields CASGDPGQGTEAFF. The chain employs TRBV5-1 and TRBJ1-1; 9 bases map to TRBD1. J was trimmed by 5 bases and V by 7 bases; bases with no gene match: 9. The V gene's germline CDR1 is SGHRS and CDR2 YFSETQ. The CDR3 totals 14 residues.

This chain's CDR3 is CASRPRTGPQETQYF. The DNA for the CDR3 is TGTGCCAGCAGACCTAGGACAGGCCCCCAAGAGACCCAGTACTTC. This sequence joins TRBV6-5 and TRBJ2-5; 7 nucleotides line up with TRBD1. Germline CDR1 is MNHEY and CDR2 is SVGAGI. The V segment lost 6 bases and the J segment 1 base; nucleotides outside the gene matches: 8. The CDR3 has 15 residues.

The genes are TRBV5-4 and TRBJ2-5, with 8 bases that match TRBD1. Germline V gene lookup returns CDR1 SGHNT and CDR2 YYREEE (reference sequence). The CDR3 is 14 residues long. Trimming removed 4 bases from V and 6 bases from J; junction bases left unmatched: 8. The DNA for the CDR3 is TGTGCCAGCAGCGGAGACAGGGGCTTTCAGACCCAGTACTTC. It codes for CASSGDRGFQTQYF.

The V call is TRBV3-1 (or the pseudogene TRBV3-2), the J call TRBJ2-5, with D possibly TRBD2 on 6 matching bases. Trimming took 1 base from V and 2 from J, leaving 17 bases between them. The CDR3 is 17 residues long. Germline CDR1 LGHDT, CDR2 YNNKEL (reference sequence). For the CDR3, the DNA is TGTGCCAGCAGCCAAGGGATTCTGGCGGGATTGCAAGAGACCCAGTACTTC. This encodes CASSQGILAGLQETQYF.

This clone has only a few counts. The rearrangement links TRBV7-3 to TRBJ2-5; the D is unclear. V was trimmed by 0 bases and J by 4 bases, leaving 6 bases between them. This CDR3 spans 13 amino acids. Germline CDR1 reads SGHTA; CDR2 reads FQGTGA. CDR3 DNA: TGTGCCAGCAGCTTAACGCGGTTAGAGACCCAGTACTTC. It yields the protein CASSLTRLETQYF.

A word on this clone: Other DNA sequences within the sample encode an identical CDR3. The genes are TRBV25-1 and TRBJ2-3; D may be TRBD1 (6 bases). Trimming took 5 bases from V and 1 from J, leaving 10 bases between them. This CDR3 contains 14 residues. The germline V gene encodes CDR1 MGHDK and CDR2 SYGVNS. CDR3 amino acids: CASSRAGGTDTQYF. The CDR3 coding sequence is TGTGCCAGCAGTCGGGCAGGGGGCACAGATACGCAGTATTTT.

The DNA of the CDR3 is TGTGCCAGCAGTTACTCGACAGGGACAGGGAGTAGGCCCCAGCATTTT. Amino acids: CASSYSTGTGSRPQHF. The chain links TRBV6-6 to TRBJ1-5; 9 nucleotides match TRBD1. The CDR3 is made up of 16 amino acids. Trimming at V came to 0 bases and at J to 9 bases, leaving 9 bases not matched to a gene. Germline V gene lookup returns CDR1 MNHNY and CDR2 SVGAGI (reference sequence).

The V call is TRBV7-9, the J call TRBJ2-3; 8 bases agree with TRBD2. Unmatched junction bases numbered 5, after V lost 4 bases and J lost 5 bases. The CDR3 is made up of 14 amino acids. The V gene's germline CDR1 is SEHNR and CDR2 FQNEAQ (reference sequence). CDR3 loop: CASSSGLGVDTQYF. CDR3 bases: TGTGCCAGCAGCTCGGGACTAGGGGTAGATACGCAGTATTTT.

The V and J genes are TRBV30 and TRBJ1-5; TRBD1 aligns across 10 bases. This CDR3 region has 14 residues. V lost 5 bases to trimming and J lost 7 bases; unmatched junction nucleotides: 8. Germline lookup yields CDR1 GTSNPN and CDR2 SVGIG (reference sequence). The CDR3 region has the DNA TGTGCCTGGGGGGGACAGGGGAACGGGCAGCCCCAGCATTTT. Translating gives CAWGGQGNGQPQHF.

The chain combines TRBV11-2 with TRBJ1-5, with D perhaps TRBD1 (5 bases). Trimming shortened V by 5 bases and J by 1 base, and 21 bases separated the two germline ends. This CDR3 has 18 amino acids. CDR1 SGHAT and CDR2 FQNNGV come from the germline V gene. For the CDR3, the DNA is TGTGCCAGCAGCCTAGGGCCTGGAGGGACGGTAAGCAATCAGCCCCAGCATTTT. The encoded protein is CASSLGPGGTVSNQPQHF.

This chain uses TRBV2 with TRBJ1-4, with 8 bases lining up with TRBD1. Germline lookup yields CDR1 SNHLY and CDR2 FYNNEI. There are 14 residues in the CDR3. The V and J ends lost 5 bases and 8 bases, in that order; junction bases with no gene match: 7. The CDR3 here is CASSIQGAREKLFF. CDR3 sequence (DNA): TGTGCCAGCAGTATTCAGGGGGCGAGGGAAAAACTGTTTTTT.

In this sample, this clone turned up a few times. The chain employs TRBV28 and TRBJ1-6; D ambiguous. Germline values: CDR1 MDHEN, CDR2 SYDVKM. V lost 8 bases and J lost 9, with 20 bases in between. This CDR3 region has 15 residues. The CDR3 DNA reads TGTGCCAGCGGTCAAGTTAGCGGGAAGGGTTCACCCCTCCACTTT. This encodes CASGQVSGKGSPLHF.

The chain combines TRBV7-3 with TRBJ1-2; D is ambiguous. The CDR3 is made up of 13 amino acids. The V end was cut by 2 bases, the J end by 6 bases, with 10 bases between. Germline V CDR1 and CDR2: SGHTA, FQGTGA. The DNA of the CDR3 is TGTGCCAGCAGCTTATGGGTAGAGGATGGCTACACCTTC. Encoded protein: CASSLWVEDGYTF.

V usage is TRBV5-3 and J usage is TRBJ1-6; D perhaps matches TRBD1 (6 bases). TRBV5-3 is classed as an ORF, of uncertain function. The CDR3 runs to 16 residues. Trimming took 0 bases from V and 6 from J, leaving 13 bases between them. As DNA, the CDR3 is TGTGCCAGAAGCTTGGCCCGGGACACGATTAATTCACCCCTCCACTTT. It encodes CARSLARDTINSPLHF.

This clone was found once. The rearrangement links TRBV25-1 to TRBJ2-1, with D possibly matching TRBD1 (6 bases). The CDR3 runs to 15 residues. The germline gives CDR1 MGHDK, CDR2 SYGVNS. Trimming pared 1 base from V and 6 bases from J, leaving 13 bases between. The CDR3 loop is CASSESGQGTNEQFF. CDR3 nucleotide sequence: TGTGCCAGCAGTGAATCGGGTCAGGGGACCAATGAGCAGTTCTTC.

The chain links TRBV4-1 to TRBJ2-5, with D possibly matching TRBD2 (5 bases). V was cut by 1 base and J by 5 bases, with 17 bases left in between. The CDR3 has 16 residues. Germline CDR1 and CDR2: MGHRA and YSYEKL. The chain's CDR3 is CASSQGTTSMYETQYF. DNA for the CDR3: TGCGCCAGCAGCCAAGGCACAACTAGTATGTATGAGACCCAGTACTTC.

The CDR3 loop reads CASSILVAGGPRDTQYF. The DNA of the CDR3 is TGTGCCAGCAGTATACTCGTAGCGGGGGGGCCACGGGATACGCAGTATTTT. This rearrangement joins TRBV27 to TRBJ2-3; TRBD2 matches 11 bases. Germline values: CDR1 MNHEY, CDR2 SMNVEV (reference sequence). The CDR3 is 17 amino acids. The V and J ends lost 5 bases and 6 bases, in that order; junction bases with no gene match: 13.

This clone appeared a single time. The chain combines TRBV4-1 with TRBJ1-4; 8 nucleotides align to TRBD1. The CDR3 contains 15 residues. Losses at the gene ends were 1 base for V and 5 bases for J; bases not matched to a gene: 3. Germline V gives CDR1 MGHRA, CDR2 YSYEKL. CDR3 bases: TGCGCCAGCAGCCAAGTTTGGACAGGGAATGAAAAACTGTTTTTT. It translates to CASSQVWTGNEKLFF.